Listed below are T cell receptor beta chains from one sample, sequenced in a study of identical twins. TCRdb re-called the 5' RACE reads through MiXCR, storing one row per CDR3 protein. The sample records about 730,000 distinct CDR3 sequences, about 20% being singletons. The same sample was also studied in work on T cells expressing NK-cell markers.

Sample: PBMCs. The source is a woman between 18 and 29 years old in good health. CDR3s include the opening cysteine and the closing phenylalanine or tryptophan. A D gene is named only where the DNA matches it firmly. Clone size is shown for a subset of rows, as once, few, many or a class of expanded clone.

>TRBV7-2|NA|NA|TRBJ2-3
TGTGCCAGCAGCCCCTCCTGGGGGGCGCTCACAGATACGCAGTATTTT
CASSPSWGALTDTQYF
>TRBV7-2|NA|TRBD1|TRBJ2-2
TGTGCCAGCAGCGAACAGGGGGCCGGGGAGCTGTTTTTT
CASSEQGAGELFF
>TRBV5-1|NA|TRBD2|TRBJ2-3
TGCGCCAGCATGGCTAGCGGGGCGGATACGCAGTATTTT
CASMASGADTQYF
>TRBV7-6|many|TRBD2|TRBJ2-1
TGTGCCAGCACTGGGGGGCTGGTGTCTAGCGGGGGGCGCTCCTACAATGAGCAGTTCTTC
CASTGGLVSSGGRSYNEQFF
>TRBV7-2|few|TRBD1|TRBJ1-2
TGTGCCAGCAGCATGGGACAGAGTAACTATGGCTACACCTTC
CASSMGQSNYGYTF
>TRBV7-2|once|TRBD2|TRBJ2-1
TGTGCCAGCAGCCCTAGCGGACCCGGGGATGAGCAGTTCTTC
CASSPSGPGDEQFF
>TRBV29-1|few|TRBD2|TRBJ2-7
TGCAGCGTTGCCGGACTAGCGGGACGCTTACTTACCTACGAGCAGTACTTC
CSVAGLAGRLLTYEQYF
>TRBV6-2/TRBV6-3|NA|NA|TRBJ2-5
TGTGCCAGCATCCCGACTTCGTACCAAGAGACCCAGTACTTC
CASIPTSYQETQYF
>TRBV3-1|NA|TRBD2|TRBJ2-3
TGTGCCAGCAGCCTGGACGTAGCGGGGGGGCGGGATACGCAGTATTTT
CASSLDVAGGRDTQYF
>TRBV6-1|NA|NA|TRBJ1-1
TGTGCCAGCAGGCGGTTCGGATCTCGGGAGTCTGAAGCTTTCTTT
CASRRFGSRESEAFF
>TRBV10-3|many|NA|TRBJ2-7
TGTGCCATCAGTGAGGACATAGCCTACGAGCAGTACTTC
CAISEDIAYEQYF
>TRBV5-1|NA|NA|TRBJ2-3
TGCGCCAGCGTCGAAGGCTTTAGGTCAGATACGCAGTATTTT
CASVEGFRSDTQYF
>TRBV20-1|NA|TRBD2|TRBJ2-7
TGCAGTGCCTCAAGCGGGAGCTGGCCCGAGCAGTACTTC
CSASSGSWPEQYF
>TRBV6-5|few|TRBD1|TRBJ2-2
TGTGCCAGCAGTTACTCGACAGGGGTGCCCGGGGAGCTGTTTTTT
CASSYSTGVPGELFF
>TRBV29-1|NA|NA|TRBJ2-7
TGCAGCGTCAACCCCGCGGGGAGCCACGAGCAGTACTTC
CSVNPAGSHEQYF
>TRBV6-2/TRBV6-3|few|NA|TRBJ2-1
TGTGCCAGCAGTTACACCGGCCCTGAGCAGTTCTTC
CASSYTGPEQFF
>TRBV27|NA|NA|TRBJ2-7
TGTGCCAGCAGTTTATCGATATTGGACAGATTCTACGAGCAGTACTTC
CASSLSILDRFYEQYF
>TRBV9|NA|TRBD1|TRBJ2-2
TGTGCCAGCAGCGTGGAGACAGGGCGTAGCACCGGGGAGCTGTTTTTT
CASSVETGRSTGELFF
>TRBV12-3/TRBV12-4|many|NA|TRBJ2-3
TGTGCCAGCTCCCAACGGGTCGGTACGCAGTATTTT
CASSQRVGTQYF
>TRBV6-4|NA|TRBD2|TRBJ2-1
TGTGCCAGCAGTGACTCTAGCGGGAGGTACAATGAGCAGTTCTTC
CASSDSSGRYNEQFF
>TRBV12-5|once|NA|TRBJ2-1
TGTGCTAGTGGTCCCCGACTAAATGAGCAGTTCTTC
CASGPRLNEQFF
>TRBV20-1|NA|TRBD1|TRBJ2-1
TGCAGTGCTAGAGAGGACAGGGTTTACAATGAGCAGTTCTTC
CSAREDRVYNEQFF
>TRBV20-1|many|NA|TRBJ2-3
TGCAGTGCTTCACCGACGACCAGCACAGATACGCAGTATTTT
CSASPTTSTDTQYF
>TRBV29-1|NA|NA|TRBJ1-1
TGCAGCGTTGAAGCCCTTATGAACACTGAAGCTTTCTTT
CSVEALMNTEAFF
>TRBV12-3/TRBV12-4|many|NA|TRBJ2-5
TGTGCCAGCAGTTTAGCGTCAGGTGGCGGGGAGACCCAGTACTTC
CASSLASGGGETQYF
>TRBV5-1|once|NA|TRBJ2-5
TGCGCCAGCAGCCCTCGACAGGTTACTCAAGAGACCCAGTACTTC
CASSPRQVTQETQYF
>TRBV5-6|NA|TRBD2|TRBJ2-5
TGTGCCAGCAGACCGAGCCTGGGACTAGCTGGGGCCCAAGAGACCCAGTACTTC
CASRPSLGLAGAQETQYF
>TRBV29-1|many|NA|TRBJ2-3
TGCAGCGTCGGGACTCCCGCTAGCACAGATACGCAGTATTTT
CSVGTPASTDTQYF
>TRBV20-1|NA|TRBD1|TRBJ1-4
TGCAGTGGACAGGGGGCAACTGCAACTAATGAAAAACTGTTTTTT
CSGQGATATNEKLFF
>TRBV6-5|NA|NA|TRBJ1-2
TGTGCCAGCGGGGCAGGGGCGGGTGGCTACACCTTC
CASGAGAGGYTF
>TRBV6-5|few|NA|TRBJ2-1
TGTGCCAGCAGTTACACTAACTCCAATGAGCAGTTCTTC
CASSYTNSNEQFF
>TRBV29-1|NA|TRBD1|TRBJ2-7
TGCAGCGCAACCGGGACAGCCTACGAGCAGTACTTC
CSATGTAYEQYF
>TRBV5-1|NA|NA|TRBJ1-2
TGCGCCAGCAGCCCGGCGGGGGGCGACTATGGCTACACCTTC
CASSPAGGDYGYTF
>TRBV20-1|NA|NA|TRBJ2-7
TGCAGTGCTAGAAGGGGGAGCCCCTCCTACGAGCAGTACTTC
CSARRGSPSYEQYF
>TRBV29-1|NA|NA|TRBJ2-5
TGCAGCGGGCGGGACTACCAAGAGACCCAGTACTTC
CSGRDYQETQYF
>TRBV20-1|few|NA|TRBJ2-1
TGCAGTGCCGCCCCCCTAGAGCAGTTCTTC
CSAAPLEQFF
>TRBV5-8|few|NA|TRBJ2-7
TGTGCCAGCAGCTTGGCCGATGACAGTCCCTACGAGCAGTACTTC
CASSLADDSPYEQYF
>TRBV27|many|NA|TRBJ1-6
TGTGCCAGCAGTTTTGGGGGTTACAATTCACCCCTCCACTTT
CASSFGGYNSPLHF
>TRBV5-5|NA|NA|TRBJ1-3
TGTGCCAGCAGCTTCTCAGGGACTGGAAACACCATATATTTT
CASSFSGTGNTIYF
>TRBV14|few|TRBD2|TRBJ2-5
TGTGCCAGCAGCCTTAGCGGGTGGTACCAAGAGACCCAGTACTTC
CASSLSGWYQETQYF
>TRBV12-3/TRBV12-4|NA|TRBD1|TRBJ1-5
TGTGCCAGCAGCCCCCGCGGGACAGGGCCTGATCAGCCCCAGCATTTT
CASSPRGTGPDQPQHF
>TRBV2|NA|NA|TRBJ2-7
TGTGCCAGCATTACGACAGGCGCTACCTACGAGCAGTACTTC
CASITTGATYEQYF
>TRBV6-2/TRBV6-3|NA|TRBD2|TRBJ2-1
TGTGCCAGCAGTTACGGGCTAGCGGGCCTCTACAATGAGCAGTTCTTC
CASSYGLAGLYNEQFF
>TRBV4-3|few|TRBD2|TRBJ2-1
TGCGCCAGCAGCCACCTTTACTACCCGGGACTAGCGAAGTACAATGAGCAGTTCTTC
CASSHLYYPGLAKYNEQFF
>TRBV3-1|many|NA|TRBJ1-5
TGTGCCAGCAGCGGGGGGCCCAATCAGCCCCAGCATTTT
CASSGGPNQPQHF
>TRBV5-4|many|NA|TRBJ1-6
TGTGCCAGCAGCTTAGTAACAGGGAGTGATTCACCCCTCCACTTT
CASSLVTGSDSPLHF
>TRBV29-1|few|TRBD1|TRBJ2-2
TGCAGCGCCCGGGACAGGGGAAAAACCGGGGAGCTGTTTTTT
CSARDRGKTGELFF
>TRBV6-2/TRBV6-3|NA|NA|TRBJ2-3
TGTGCCAGCAGTTACTCGAGTGGATTGCAGTATTTT
CASSYSSGLQYF
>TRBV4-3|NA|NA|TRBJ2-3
TGCGCCAGCAGCCATGGAGCCGGGACTCAGGTTGGAGATACGCAGTATTTT
CASSHGAGTQVGDTQYF
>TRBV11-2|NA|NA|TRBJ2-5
TGTGCCAGCAGCCGCCTCGGGCCTTTAGAGACCCAGTACTTC
CASSRLGPLETQYF
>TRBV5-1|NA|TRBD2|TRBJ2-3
TGCGCCAGCAGCCCCGTTACCCAACTAGCGGGAGGGCCCACAGATACGCAGTATTTT
CASSPVTQLAGGPTDTQYF
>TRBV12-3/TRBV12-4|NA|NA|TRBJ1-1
TGTGCCAGCAGCCCCCAGGTGTTAGTAGCTTTCTTT
CASSPQVLVAFF
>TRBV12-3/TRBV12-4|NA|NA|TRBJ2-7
TGTGCCAGCAGTCTTACGACAGGACCCTACGAGCAGTACTTC
CASSLTTGPYEQYF
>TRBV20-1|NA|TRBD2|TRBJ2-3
TGCAGTGCTGTGGTAGCGGGGCCAAAAGATACGCAGTATTTT
CSAVVAGPKDTQYF